A single sample is the source of the 7 T cell receptor beta chains below, sequenced in a study of tumor-infiltrating lymphocytes in oesophageal squamous cell carcinoma. In TCRdb, the PCR reads were re-called with MiXCR into one record per CDR3 protein. Of approximately 12,000 distinct CDR3 sequences listed, around 53% are singletons. Sequenced material: esophageal tumor tissue. These receptors originate from a male donor with esophageal squamous cell carcinoma.

This clonotype rates as medium-sized (0.01 to 0.1%). DNA of the CDR3: TGTGCCAGCAGTTACTCGCGCGTAGGAAGTAGCCGGGCGTACAATGAGCAGTTCTTC. Translated, it gives CASSYSRVGSSRAYNEQFF. This rearrangement joins TRBV6-2 or TRBV6-3 to TRBJ2-1; D is unclear. V lost 0 bases and J lost 4, with 22 bases in between. Germline V gives CDR1 MNHEY, CDR2 SVGEGT. This CDR3 has 19 residues.

The chain joins TRBV7-2 to TRBJ2-7, with D perhaps TRBD2 (6 bases). The ends were cut back, 3 bases at V and 7 bases at J, with 16 bases in the middle. CDR1 is SGHTA, CDR2 FQGNSA, per germline. The CDR3 totals 14 residues. CDR3 sequence reads: CASSLGLAYSEQYF. CDR3 bases: TGTGCCAGCAGCTTGGGTCTAGCGTATAGTGAGCAGTACTTC.

CDR3: CASSLVTGGRYNEQYF. The CDR3 DNA is TGTGCCAGCAGCTTGGTGACGGGGGGGAGGTACAATGAGCAGTACTTC. This chain links TRBV5-6 with TRBJ2-1; 8 nucleotides agree with TRBD2. The J call could be wrong; TRBJ2-7 is a better fit for the DNA end. This CDR3 spans 16 amino acids. CDR1 is SGHDT, CDR2 YYEEEE, per germline.

The chain is built from TRBV7-2 and TRBJ2-3; TRBD2 agrees at 7 bases. Germline lookup yields CDR1 SGHTA and CDR2 FQGNSA. The CDR3 is 16 residues long. Trimming cost V 1 base and J 0 bases; bases outside gene matches: 4. The CDR3 here is CASSLVGSGSTDTQYF. CDR3 bases: TGTGCCAGCAGCTTAGTCGGTAGCGGGAGCACAGATACGCAGTATTTT.

The chain employs TRBV2 and TRBJ2-3; D is perhaps TRBD1 (6 bases). The J call could be wrong; TRBJ2-2 is a better fit for the DNA end. CDR3 length equals 13 residues. Germline assignment: CDR1 SNHLY and CDR2 FYNNEI. CDR3 DNA: TGTGCCAGCAGGACAGGGAACACCGGGGAGCTGTTTTTT. Amino acid sequence: CASRTGNTGELFF.

The V and J genes are TRBV28 and TRBJ2-1; perhaps TRBD1 as D (7 bases). This CDR3 has 13 amino acids. Germline V gene sequence: CDR1 MDHEN, CDR2 SYDVKM. V was pared by 7 bases and J by 9 bases, with 16 bases between. The CDR3 sequence: CASKSTGEAEQFF. The CDR3 region has the DNA TGTGCCAGCAAAAGTACAGGGGAGGCTGAGCAGTTCTTC.

V gene TRBV7-2 combines with J gene TRBJ2-5, with D perhaps TRBD1 (5 bases). TRBJ1-6 explains the end of the DNA better; the J call may be wrong. Germline loops: CDR1 SGHTA, CDR2 FQGNSA. The CDR3 runs 15 residues. The CDR3 nucleotides read TGTGCCAGCAGCTTAGAAGCGGCAGGGAGTTCACCCCTCCACTTT. This translates into CASSLEAAGSSPLHF.